The sequence of this TCR beta chain was determined in a study of cytomegalovirus exposure and HLA in healthy donors (dated by TCRdb to about 2017). About the full investigation: An earlier analysis of approximately 640 of the donors reported more than 250 Gb of sequence data and 100 million to 140 million unique TCR beta sequences from around 200 million T cells. Roughly 300 gigabases of sequencing data and around 87 million unique TCR sequences were included in an early release covering around 600 HLA-typed donors. A later genetic analysis used genome-wide SNP genotypes for 398 of the 666 donors, treating that subset as a discovery cohort. The study used immunosequencing to profile the T cell repertoires of 670 or so subjects and linked those repertoires to cytomegalovirus serostatus. The study aimed to test whether cataloging public T cell receptors could reveal signatures of past pathogen exposure. Every repertoire in the discovery cohort had been generated on one and the same sequencing platform. To decide whether each TCR beta V gene segment behaved as functional or pseudogenic, an earlier analysis of several hundred of the donors relied on high-throughput TCR beta sequencing. Across 398 genotyped donors of the cohort, an average of 235,054 unique TCR beta nucleotide sequences per donor were sequenced, and approximately 19% of those sequences were non-productive. Class I and class II HLA loci were covered by the typing at four-digit resolution. Alongside the repertoire data, information on donor age, sex, ethnicity and CMV serostatus was compiled. The later analysis used no new phenotypic data to find candidate immune exposures, relying instead on TCR beta sequences and their occurrence across donors. In addition to the first cohort of approximately 650 subjects, a separate validation cohort of some 120 different subjects was used. To study patterns of TCR occurrence, a later analysis re-analyzed previously published TCR beta repertoires from around 700 donors and added high-resolution HLA genotyping. To predict cytomegalovirus infection status, the study brought together high-throughput TCR immunosequencing, statistical association of individual TCRs with disease status, and machine learning. Among the approximately 430 genotyped donors, around 79% belonged to the genetic ancestry cluster associated with self-reported Caucasian donors. The number of typed donors differed by locus: about 620-640 for A, B, C, DRB1 and DQB1; approximately 520 for DQA1; approximately 600 for DPA1; and 400 to 480 for DPB1. Because of strong linkage in the cohort, roughly five DR-DQ haplotypes were treated as single units for association and clustering. What the authors observed across the whole study: A further reported finding was that TCR beta sequences accurately predicted the HLA-A and HLA-B alleles for most subjects in the first cohort. CMV serostatus was the only immune exposure information available for the cohort. In the study, approximately 150 TCR beta chains were listed as associated with cytomegalovirus. The presence/absence analyses assumed that sequencing depth was roughly uniform across donors, and that assumption may not be true. An earlier analysis of 450 to 750 of the donors showed that most TCR beta V segments appeared in productive rearrangements either about 90% or about 30% of the time, which broadly matched IMGT annotations. Compared with the roughly 700-donor mean, donors in an Asian-associated ancestry cluster had fewer N-insertions in productive TCRs, according to a later genetic analysis. Three of the identified cytomegalovirus-associated TCR beta chains were confirmed in vitro to be specific for cytomegalovirus antigens. The authors suggested that the approach could potentially be generalized to other disease states and immunological phenotypes. Some IMGT-functional V segments, including TRBV6-2 and TRBV6-3, could not be told apart with the 87-base-pair reads, so those segments were excluded. The earlier analysis of approximately 590 of the donors excluded over 15 rarely observed V segments, including chromosome 9 orphons, because counts were too low. V-gene and J-gene trimming of TCR beta chains was associated with a missense DCLRE1C variant in a later genetic analysis, and the association was replicated in an independent cohort. Across donors, most TCR sequences were observed very rarely, whereas some public TCRs were present in many individuals. The cohort was sequenced for TCR beta chains only, and without alpha or paired-chain data the features that could be detected were limited. Specific HLA alleles were associated with more than 15,000 TCR beta sequences at a false discovery rate of 0.05 in a later analysis. Because HLA typing was unavailable for some donors at each locus, only the typed subset was used in association tests. In a later analysis, TCR association rates were found to vary across HLA loci, with the most associated TCRs seen for DRB1 alleles and the fewest for HLA-C alleles. Compared with equally common non-associated chains, HLA-associated TCR beta chains in a later analysis were more clonally expanded and had lower generation probabilities. Correlated functional status among segregating V segments might reflect linkage disequilibrium, but an unknown experimental factor could not be ruled out. A cluster of highly shared sequence variants was judged likely to be a technical artifact of the sequencing pipeline. Assigning TCR associations to individual alleles was difficult when HLA alleles, especially DR and DQ, strongly co-occurred. In a later analysis, most CMV-associated TCR beta chains were found to appear HLA-restricted, with HLA associations seemingly driven largely by CMV exposure. In both the original and validation cohorts, the classifier was reported to diagnose cytomegalovirus status with high specificity and sensitivity. A later analysis reported that several top co-occurrence clusters appeared linked to parvovirus B19, influenza, CMV and Epstein-Barr virus.

From V the trimming removes 4 bases and from J it removes 5 bases, while the gene matches leave 13 bases of the junction unaccounted for. The CDR3 sequence holds 17 residues, the cysteine and phenylalanine included. Left in the record is the CDR3 DNA by itself, 51 bases read in frame from the first base. CDR1 and CDR2 (SNHLY, FYNNEI) derive from the germline V gene. Libraries came from the immunoSEQ multiplex PCR assay. The multiplex PCR relied on a mix of 60 forward primers for TCR Vbeta segments and 13 reverse primers for TCR Jbeta segments. Amplification of the CDR3 region of rearranged TCR beta genes was performed with a multiplex PCR assay on genomic DNA. The Illumina HiSeq System was used to sequence the amplified TCR beta libraries as 87-base-pair reads. The published analysis was carried out like this. A later analysis counted 75 million to 100 million unique TCR beta chains across the 670 or so repertoires, and some 11 million of these chains were shared by at least two donors. A nearest-neighbor algorithm error-corrected the raw reads and collapsed the reads into unique sequences, merging closely related sequences to remove PCR and sequencing errors. Alignment of CDR3 sequences to IMGT reference sequences was used to assign V, D and J gene segments. For a sequence to be retained, a match of at least six nucleotides to both a V gene segment and a J gene segment was required. A rearrangement counted as productive if the CDR3 had no stop codons and remained in frame with V and J, and every other rearrangement counted as non-productive. CDR3 was defined according to IMGT convention as the region running from the second conserved V-encoded cysteine to the conserved J-encoded phenylalanine. The earlier analysis of some 580 of the donors excluded any sequence lacking an unambiguous match to a single V gene segment. An earlier analysis of several hundred of the donors called V segments functional above 56.7% productive rearrangements and segregating when the between-donor standard deviation exceeded 5%. A statistical classification framework was developed to diagnose cytomegalovirus status using the catalog of TCR beta chain sequences. V and J gene assignment, in a later analysis, came from comparing TCR nucleotide sequences with IMGT/GENE-DB human TR gene sequences. In a later analysis, CDR3 sequences and most-parsimonious VDJ recombination scenarios were assigned using the TCRdist pipeline. In a later analysis, each TCR beta chain was defined by its CDR3 amino acid sequence together with its V-gene family, and reads without a unique V-gene family were excluded. As a way to deal with suspected cross-contamination and a sequencing artifact, a later analysis dropped hundreds of nucleotide sequences that were highly shared and had low generation probability. For each public chain, a later analysis derived a clonal expansion index from normalized ranks of inferred template counts within each repertoire. Generation probabilities in a later analysis came from a VDJ recombination model fitted to out-of-frame rearrangements, and those results were checked against IGoR. In a later analysis, TCR-TCR, TCR-HLA and TCR-CMV co-occurrence was scored with hypergeometric tests, and a repertoire-size bias correction was applied to TCR pairs. A later analysis estimated false discovery rates by permuting HLA or CMV assignments 20 times. In a later analysis, co-occurring TCRs were grouped with DBSCAN, and TCRdist sequence similarity was added when clustering was performed within HLA-allele-positive subsets. For co-occurrence clustering, repertoires with fewer than 30,000 or more than 120,000 public chains were excluded, along with about five repertoires with anomalous nucleotide sharing. TCRdb provides this immuneACCESS table in a form limited to in-frame rearrangements. Some clones are lacking; in checked studies, under half of them reflect an unresolved V gene, and why the rest are absent is not known. That table supplies the V and J calls and clone size; D and trimming were determined from the DNA. This sample has 90,000 to 150,000 clones in its table, and 70% to 80% of those were observed once. The ten biggest clones cover 9% to 15% of the sample.

Points on this clone: Its antigen remains undetermined. No qualities accompany the bases; no much larger clone lies one base away.

The cohort consisted of approximately 670 healthy bone marrow donors. At the time of sampling, all cohort members were nominally healthy, though unrecorded immune exposures were likely present. The donor was CMV seropositive and belonged to the group of some 290 seropositive cohort members. A peripheral blood sample was collected from each donor, and TCR beta sequencing was performed on peripheral blood mononuclear cells. The Qiagen DNeasy Blood Extraction Kit was used to extract genomic DNA from the blood cell samples. The chain employs TRBV2 and TRBJ1-2; TRBD1 aligns with 10 central bases. The sequenced sample was PBMCs. The source is a woman aged 40 to 50 in good health and CMV-seropositive. The DNA reads TGTGCCAGCAGTGCAAGTCGTACGGGACAGGGGTTTTATGGCTACACCTTC. This yields the protein CASSASRTGQGFYGYTF. Reference TRBV2 and TRBJ1-2 proteins supply the regions before and after the CDR3; the full variable domain is: EPEVTQTPSHQVTQMGQEVILRCVPISNHLYFYWYRQILGQKVEFLVSFYNNEISEKSEIFDDQFSVERPDGSNFTLKIRSTKLEDSAMYFCASSASRTGQGFYGYTFGSGTRLTVV.